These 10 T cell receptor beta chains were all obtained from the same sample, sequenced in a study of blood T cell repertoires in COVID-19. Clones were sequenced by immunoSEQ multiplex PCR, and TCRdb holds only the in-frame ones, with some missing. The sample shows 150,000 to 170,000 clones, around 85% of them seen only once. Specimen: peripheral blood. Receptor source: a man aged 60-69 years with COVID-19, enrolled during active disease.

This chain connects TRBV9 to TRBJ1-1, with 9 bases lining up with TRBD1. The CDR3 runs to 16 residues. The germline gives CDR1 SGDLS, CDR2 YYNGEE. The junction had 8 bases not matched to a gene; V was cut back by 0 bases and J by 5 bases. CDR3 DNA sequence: TGTGCCAGCAGCGTAGCCGACAGGGGGAGGGGTACTGAAGCTTTCTTT. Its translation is CASSVADRGRGTEAFF. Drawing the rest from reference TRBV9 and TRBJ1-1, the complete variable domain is DSGVTQTPKHLITATGQRVTLRCSPRSGDLSVYWYQQSLDQGLQFLIQYYNGEERAKGNILERFSAQQFPDLHSELNLSSLELGDSALYFCASSVADRGRGTEAFFGQGTRLTVV.

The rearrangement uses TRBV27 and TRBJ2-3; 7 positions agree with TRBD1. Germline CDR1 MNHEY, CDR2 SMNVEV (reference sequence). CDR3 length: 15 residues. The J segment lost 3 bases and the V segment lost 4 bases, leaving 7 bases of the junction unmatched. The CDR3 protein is CASSSTGTATDTQYF. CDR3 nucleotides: TGTGCCAGCAGTTCTACCGGGACAGCTACAGATACGCAGTATTTT.

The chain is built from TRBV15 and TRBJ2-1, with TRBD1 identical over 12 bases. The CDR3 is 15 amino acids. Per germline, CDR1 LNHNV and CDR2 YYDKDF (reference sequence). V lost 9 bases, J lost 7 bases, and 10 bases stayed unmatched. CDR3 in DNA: TGTGCCACAACTTTTGGGGACAGGGGGCGGAATGAGCAGTTCTTC. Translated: CATTFGDRGRNEQFF.

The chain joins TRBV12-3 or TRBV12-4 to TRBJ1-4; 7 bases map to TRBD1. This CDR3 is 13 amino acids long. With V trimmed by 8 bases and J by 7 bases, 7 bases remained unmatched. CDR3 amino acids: CASARDSFEKLFF. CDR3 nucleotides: TGTGCCAGCGCCCGGGACAGCTTTGAAAAACTGTTTTTT.

The DNA for the CDR3 is TGTGCCAGCAGCGATATAGCGCTGAACACTGAAGCTTTCTTT. Its translation is CASSDIALNTEAFF. The genes are TRBV6-5 and TRBJ1-1; D ambiguous. This CDR3 has 14 amino acids. Germline lookup yields CDR1 MNHEY and CDR2 SVGAGI. With 6 bases removed from V and 0 bases from J, the gap between germline ends came to 11 bases.

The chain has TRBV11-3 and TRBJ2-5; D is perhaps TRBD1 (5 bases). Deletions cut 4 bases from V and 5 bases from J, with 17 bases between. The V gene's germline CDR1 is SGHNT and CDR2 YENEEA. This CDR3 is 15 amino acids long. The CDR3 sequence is CASSSTVMGDETQYF. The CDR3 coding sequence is TGTGCCAGCAGCTCGACAGTAATGGGCGACGAGACCCAGTACTTC.

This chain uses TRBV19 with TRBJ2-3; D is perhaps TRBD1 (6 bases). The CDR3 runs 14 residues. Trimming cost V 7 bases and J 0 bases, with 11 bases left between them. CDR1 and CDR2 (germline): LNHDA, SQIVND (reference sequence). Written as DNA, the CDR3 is TGTGCCAGTAAGACAGGTCCGAGCACAGATACGCAGTATTTT. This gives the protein CASKTGPSTDTQYF.

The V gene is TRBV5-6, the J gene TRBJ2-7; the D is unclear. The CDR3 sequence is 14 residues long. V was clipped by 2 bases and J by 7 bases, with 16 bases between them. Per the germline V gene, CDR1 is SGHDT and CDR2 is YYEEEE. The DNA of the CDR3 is TGTGCCAGCAGCTTCGGCGAGGCTACGGCAGAGCAGTACTTC. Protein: CASSFGEATAEQYF. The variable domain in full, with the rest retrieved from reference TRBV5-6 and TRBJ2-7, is DAGVTQSPTHLIKTRGQQVTLRCSPKSGHDTVSWYQQALGQGPQFIFQYYEEEERQRGNFPDRFSGHQFPNYSSELNVNALLLGDSALYLCASSFGEATAEQYFGPGTRLTVT.

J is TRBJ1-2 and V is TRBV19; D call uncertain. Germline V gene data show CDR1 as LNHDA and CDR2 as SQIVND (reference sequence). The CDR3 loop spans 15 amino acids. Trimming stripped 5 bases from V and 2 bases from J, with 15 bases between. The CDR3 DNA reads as TGTGCCAGTAGTCTTGGGCGCCAATCGAACTATGGCTACACCTTC. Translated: CASSLGRQSNYGYTF.

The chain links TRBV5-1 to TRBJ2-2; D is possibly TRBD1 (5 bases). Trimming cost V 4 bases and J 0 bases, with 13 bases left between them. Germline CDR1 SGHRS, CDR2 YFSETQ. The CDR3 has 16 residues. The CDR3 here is CASSKDSRSNTGELFF. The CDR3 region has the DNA TGCGCCAGCAGCAAAGACAGCCGTTCGAACACCGGGGAGCTGTTTTTT.